The T cell receptor (beta chain) described here comes from a study of T-cell memory formation after mild COVID-19. Study results and caveats: CD4+ contracting clones were mainly CM and EM; CD8+ ones, EMRA. CD4/CD8 balance held among clones contracting day 15 to 85, and later expanders leaned CD4+.

Using its own MiXCR run on the 5' RACE reads, TCRdb lists one record per CDR3 protein. The sample shows 530,000 or so distinct CDR3 sequences, 15% to 20% of them seen only once. Germline V gene data show CDR1 as MNHEY and CDR2 as SVGAGI. The CDR3 extends over 17 amino acids. After removal of 5 bases from V and 4 bases from J, the junction contained 7 bases not matched to a gene. This clonotype was seen a handful of times. Its antigen is unknown. Sequencing was done on a sample of PBMCs or a T cell subset sorted from them (not recorded which). The TCR comes from an adult woman who had mild COVID-19 (a few samples of this study predate the infection). Cell type and time point are not known. This chain uses TRBV6-5 with TRBJ2-1; TRBD2 agrees at 14 bases. CDR3 nucleotide sequence: TGTGCCAGCAGTAAGGGACTAGCGGGGGCCCCTTACAATGAGCAGTTCTTC. Encoded protein: CASSKGLAGAPYNEQFF.